This TCR beta chain came from a study of OX40 agonist ivuxolimab in advanced cancers. Across the study: Given to patients was ivuxolimab, an agonistic anti-OX40 (CD134) antibody. Partial responses were achieved by three patients: one hepatocellular carcinoma, two cutaneous melanoma. Averaging approximately 60 years in age, with a range of about 23 to 80, the cohort was more than 75% male. Overall study results and limits: Nonresponders, in some cases, also had low normalized T-cell clonal expansion.

Clones were sequenced by immunoSEQ multiplex PCR, and TCRdb holds only the in-frame ones, with some missing. The data show 23,000 or so clones, with roughly 79% seen just once and about 2% held by the top ten. A note on this clone: As yet, its antigen is unknown.

Germline CDR1 SGDLS, CDR2 YYNGEE. Unmatched junction bases numbered 5, after V lost 4 bases and J lost 2 bases. There are 16 residues in the CDR3. The material was CD4+ or CD8+ T cells sorted from blood, obtained in a trial of the OX40 agonist ivuxolimab. The chain uses TRBV9 and TRBJ2-3, with TRBD2 identical over 12 bases. The source is an adult with an advanced solid tumor such as melanoma, head and neck, liver or kidney cancer. The CDR3 sequence is CASSLGLAGTTDTQYF. CDR3 nucleotide sequence: TGTGCCAGCAGCCTTGGACTAGCGGGGACCACAGATACGCAGTATTTT.